This T cell receptor (beta chain) originates from a study of shared clonotypes between healthy human individuals. Germline assignment: CDR1 SGHTA and CDR2 FQGNSA. The CDR3 is 15 amino acids. Deletions cut 0 bases from V and 1 base from J, with 9 bases between. TCRdb's copy holds only in-frame clones and misses some; the assay was immunoSEQ multiplex PCR. Of some 1.1 million clones in the sample, around 77% are singletons; the top ten hold about 0.94%. The chain uses TRBV7-2 and TRBJ1-1; no definite D call. This clonotype was sampled from a man between 18 and 35 years old in good health. Some clones in this sample may be carry-over from other donors' samples. Material for sequencing was memory CD4+ T cells from PBMCs. Subset given: CD45RA-negative fraction. CDR3 nucleotides: TGTGCCAGCAGCTTAGCCCCAATACCGAACACTGAAGCTTTCTTT. It codes for CASSLAPIPNTEAFF.